The clone carrying this TCR beta chain was seen repeatedly, ten times or more. The antigen remains unidentified. The data were obtained in a study of blood T cells in healthy people across ages. Between the trimmed V and J ends, which lost 4 bases and 3 bases, there was a span of 6 bases. This CDR3 has 12 amino acids. Roughly 9.2 milliliters was the volume of peripheral blood drawn from each donor. With a J-beta primer mix and a sample-barcoded 5' primer, a second PCR ran 7 to 11 cycles. TCRdb fed the 5' RACE reads into MiXCR, producing one record per CDR3 protein. The table includes 700,000 to 850,000 distinct CDR3 sequences, around 34% detected once. Points from the study as a whole: More naive CD4+ cells and higher diversity marked long-lived donors relative to aged donors. It was found that TCR beta diversity correlated strongly with the percentage of naive T cells.

Sequencing was performed on blood. This chain uses TRBV12-3 or TRBV12-4 with TRBJ1-1; D possibly corresponds to TRBD1 (5 bases). The receptor's source is a man between 18 and 29 years old in good health. CDR3 sequence: CASSSGHTEAFF. CDR3 in DNA: TGTGCCAGCAGTTCGGGGCACACTGAAGCTTTCTTT.